The clone carrying this T cell receptor beta chain has a count of ten or more. The antigen is unknown. Scientists amplified the TCR beta CDR3 regions from RNA transcripts. An initial RT-PCR round employing HTBI primers preceded a second-round multiplex PCR. One entry per CDR3 protein, called by TCRdb with MiXCR from the multiplex PCR reads. Of about 550,000 distinct CDR3 sequences in the sample, 39% were seen once. Germline values: CDR1 SGHRS, CDR2 YFSETQ. This CDR3 contains 13 residues. V was pared by 1 base and J by 1 base, with 5 bases between. The data belong to a study of Graves' ophthalmopathy and Graves' hyperthyroidism. Study-level points and caveats: The model's prediction of ophthalmopathy progression had approximately 67% sensitivity and 72% to 85% specificity. The majority of expanded thyroid clonotypes above 0.001 frequency also occurred in blood.

Enrolled hyperthyroidism patients had a new diagnosis, a duration under 2 months, and an age of 18 to 65. Clinical symptoms, serum thyroxine, TRAb, thyroid ultrasound and orbital computed tomography were relied on for diagnosis. This TCR came from an adult man with Graves' hyperthyroidism. The rearrangement uses TRBV5-1 and TRBJ1-1; D not resolved. Sequenced sample: peripheral blood or thyroid tissue (not recorded which). CDR3 in amino acids: CASSLWENTEAFF. CDR3 nucleotide sequence: TGCGCCAGCAGCTTGTGGGAGAACACTGAAGCTTTCTTT. Full variable domain (missing parts from reference TRBV5-1 and TRBJ1-1): KAGVTQTPRYLIKTRGQQVTLSCSPISGHRSVSWYQQTPGQGLQFLFEYFSETQRNKGNFPGRFSGRQFSNSRSEMNVSTLELGDSALYLCASSLWENTEAFFGQGTRLTVV.